This T cell receptor beta chain was retrieved from a study of beta chain features in type 1 diabetes. The entirety of the isolated RNA underwent reverse transcription, so expressed TCRB transcripts were sequenced. Method: immunoSEQ multiplex PCR; TCRdb's copy keeps in-frame clones and lacks some. Here the sample spans a few hundred thousand clones, approximately 14% being singletons. Every sorted population was more than 98% pure. Study-level results: All four CD4+ subsets of Type 1 diabetes patients contained TCRB CDR3s that were moderately but significantly shorter.

Germline CDR1 reads SGHTA; CDR2 reads FQGNSA. Trimming left V 3 bases short and J 5 bases short, with 10 bases between. CDR3 length: 13 amino acids. This clone appeared a few times. The antigen is unknown. A single base separates this from a much larger clone, so it may be a read error. In the same sample, other DNA sequences code for this CDR3. The rearrangement uses TRBV7-2 and TRBJ1-1, with D perhaps matching TRBD1 (6 bases). The TCR originated in a young man in good health. The sequenced material came from central memory CD4+ T cells from blood. In nucleotides, the CDR3 is TGTGCCAGCAGCTTGGGGGCAGGAACTGAAGCTTTCTTT. It is translated as CASSLGAGTEAFF. The full variable domain, in which reference TRBV7-2 and TRBJ1-1 provide the parts outside the CDR3, is GAGVSQSPSNKVTEKGKDVELRCDPISGHTALYWYRQSLGQGLEFLIYFQGNSAPDKSGLPSDRFSAERTGGSVSTLTIQRTQQEDSAVYLCASSLGAGTEAFFGQGTRLTVV.